This record covers a single T cell receptor (beta chain). Antigen unknown. This specimen belongs to a study of shared clonotypes between healthy human individuals. Overall study findings and caveats: Donors were few, which limited the genetic and exposure-history diversity represented.

Recent acute infections and vaccinations were absent in the healthy HIV-negative adult donors. Generated by immunoSEQ multiplex PCR, the TCRdb table keeps only in-frame clones and is missing some. Among 2 million to 3 million clones, approximately 90% were seen once, and the ten largest hold about 0.13%. The germline gives CDR1 LNHDA, CDR2 SQIVND (reference sequence). V shed 5 bases and J 3 bases; nucleotides not matched to a gene: 10. The length of the CDR3 is 18 residues. The receptor was isolated from a man aged 18 to 30 in good health. The specimen was naive CD4+ T cells sorted from blood. The subset denotes: CD45RA+ positively selected. The rearrangement uses TRBV19 and TRBJ2-2; 12 positions match TRBD1. The CDR3 sequence: CASSPLAGTGGHTGELFF. The CDR3 nucleotides are TGTGCCAGTAGTCCACTCGCCGGGACAGGGGGCCACACCGGGGAGCTGTTTTTT.